This entry is about one T cell receptor (beta chain). Its specificity is unknown. The sample's treatment: roughly nine-day PBMC culture with coronavirus spike peptide pools or control peptides (ViraFEST assay). Oncomine TCR Beta short-read sequencing was applied to DNA from cultured CD4+ T cells. TCRdb re-analysed the PCR reads in MiXCR, keeping a single row per CDR3 protein. The data contain approximately 12,000 distinct CDR3 sequences, 61% of them singletons. CDR1 is SGHNT, CDR2 YYREEE, per germline (reference sequence). This CDR3 is 14 amino acids long. Trimming cost V 3 bases and J 3 bases, with 10 bases left between them. This record belongs to a study of vaccination and CD4 T cells after COVID-19.

Sequencing was done on a sample of CD4+ T cells from blood, cultured in vitro. The origin of this receptor is a human donor who had recovered from COVID-19. V gene TRBV5-4 combines with J gene TRBJ1-5, with D perhaps TRBD1 (6 bases). The CDR3 DNA sequence: TGTGCCAGCAGCTCGCGGGGGGCCAATCAGCCCCAGCATTTT. Its protein is CASSSRGANQPQHF.